The source of this T cell receptor beta chain is a study of cytomegalovirus exposure and HLA in healthy donors. As for the study in general: T cells numbering about 179 million yielded 117 million unique TCR beta sequences in an earlier analysis.

On this clone itself: Antigen unknown.

Germline CDR1 and CDR2: LNHDA and SQIVND (reference sequence). The ends lost 2 bases at V and 6 bases at J; junction bases unmatched: 14. This CDR3 comprises 19 residues. Study-wide results and caveats: An assumption of roughly uniform sequencing depth across donors underlay the presence/absence analyses.

PCR involved 60 Vbeta and 13 Jbeta primers. Only in-frame clones appear in the TCRdb table, and some are missing; sequencing was by immunoSEQ multiplex PCR. The sample lists 120,000 or so clones; 60% to 85% were seen once. The chain joins TRBV19 to TRBJ2-3, with 13 bases fitting TRBD2. This TCR was sampled from a female donor in good health and CMV-seronegative. Material for sequencing was PBMCs. CDR3 bases: TGTGCCAGTAGTATAAGTATACTAGCGGGGGGGCCGATTTTTGATACGCAGTATTTT. Translated, it gives CASSISILAGGPIFDTQYF.